This entry lists 7 T cell receptor beta chains sequenced from one sample in a study of CD8+ T cells in alopecia areata. Extracted from the samples, RNA was reverse transcribed into cDNA to serve as the sequencing template. Clones were read by immunoSEQ multiplex PCR, and TCRdb kept only the in-frame ones, dropping some. The sample yields around 100,000 clones, around 60% seen once. The sample consisted of CD4+ T cells sorted from blood. These receptors were collected from a human donor in good health.

The chain joins TRBV15 to TRBJ2-1, with D perhaps TRBD1 (5 bases). The CDR3 length is 14 residues. V was clipped by 0 bases and J by 4 bases, with 7 bases between them. The germline CDR1 and CDR2 sequences are LNHNV and YYDKDF (reference sequence). The chain's CDR3 is CATSREAGYNEQFF. DNA of the CDR3: TGTGCCACCAGCAGAGAGGCAGGGTACAATGAGCAGTTCTTC.

The chain employs TRBV7-2 and TRBJ2-2; no clear D gene. V lost 6 bases and J 1 base, leaving 9 bases between the germline ends. The germline V gene encodes CDR1 SGHTA and CDR2 FQGNSA. The CDR3 contains 14 residues. CDR3 DNA sequence: TGTGCCAGCAGGGGATGGGGGAACACCGGGGAGCTGTTTTTT. Its protein is CASRGWGNTGELFF.

This chain uses TRBV23-1 with TRBJ2-3, with 9 bases aligning to TRBD2. TRBV23-1 is sorted into the ORF group, with uncertain function. The ends lost 4 bases at V and 4 bases at J; junction bases unmatched: 9. This CDR3 comprises 16 residues. CDR3 region: CASSPVRGGLADTQYF. In nucleotides, the CDR3 is TGCGCCAGCAGTCCCGTGCGGGGGGGCCTGGCAGATACGCAGTATTTT.

This clone has just one count. This chain links TRBV4-1 with TRBJ2-7; 7 positions agree with TRBD1. There are 16 residues in the CDR3. The ends lost 0 bases at V and 4 bases at J; junction bases unmatched: 9. From germline, CDR1 is MGHRA and CDR2 YSYEKL. This CDR3 is CASSQELATGIYEQYF. For the CDR3, the DNA is TGCGCCAGCAGCCAAGAGTTGGCGACAGGGATTTACGAGCAGTACTTC.

The chain joins TRBV7-9 to TRBJ1-1, with no clear D. This CDR3 contains 15 residues. Germline V gene sequence: CDR1 SEHNR, CDR2 FQNEAQ (reference sequence). Trimming stripped 2 bases from V and 4 bases from J, with 14 bases between. This CDR3 is CASSLRVGRATEAFF. As DNA, the CDR3 is TGTGCCAGCAGCTTAAGGGTCGGGAGGGCCACTGAAGCTTTCTTT.

The CDR3 region is CASSVGTSGGTYEQYF. The CDR3 nucleotides are TGTGCCAGCAGCGTAGGGACTAGCGGGGGGACCTACGAGCAGTACTTC. V gene TRBV9 combines with J gene TRBJ2-7; 14 bases match TRBD2. Germline V gene lookup returns CDR1 SGDLS and CDR2 YYNGEE. The CDR3 length is 16 residues. V lost 0 bases, J lost 2 bases, and 1 base stayed unmatched.

V and J are TRBV27 and TRBJ2-7; the D call may be TRBD1 or TRBD2 (5 bases each). The CDR3 length is 14 residues. V was trimmed by 5 bases and J by 9 bases, leaving 20 bases between them. Germline CDR1 and CDR2: MNHEY and SMNVEV (reference sequence). The chain's CDR3 is CASSLAGTPGRQYF. The DNA of the CDR3 is TGTGCCAGCAGTCTGGCAGGGACCCCAGGGAGGCAGTACTTC.